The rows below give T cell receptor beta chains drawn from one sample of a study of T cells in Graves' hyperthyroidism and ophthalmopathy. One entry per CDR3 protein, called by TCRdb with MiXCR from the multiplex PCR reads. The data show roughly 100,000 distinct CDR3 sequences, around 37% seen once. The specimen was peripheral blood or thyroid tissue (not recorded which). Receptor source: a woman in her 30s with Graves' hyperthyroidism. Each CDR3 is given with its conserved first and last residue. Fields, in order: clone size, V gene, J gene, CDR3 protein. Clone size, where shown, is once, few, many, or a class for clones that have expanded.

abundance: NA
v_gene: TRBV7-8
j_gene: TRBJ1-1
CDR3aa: CASSPPGQQNTEAFF

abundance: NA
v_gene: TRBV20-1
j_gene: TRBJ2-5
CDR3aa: CSANPQYF

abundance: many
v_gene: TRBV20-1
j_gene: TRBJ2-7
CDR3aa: CSASDRGLTYEQYF

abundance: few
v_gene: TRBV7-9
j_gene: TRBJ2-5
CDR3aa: CASSPRTSGRPQETQYF

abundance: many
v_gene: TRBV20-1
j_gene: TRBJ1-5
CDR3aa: CSARATGHQPQHF

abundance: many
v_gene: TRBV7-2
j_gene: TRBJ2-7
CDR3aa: CASSLARTVPRASSYEQYF

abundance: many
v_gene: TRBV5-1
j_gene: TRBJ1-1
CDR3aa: CASSPGQKAFF

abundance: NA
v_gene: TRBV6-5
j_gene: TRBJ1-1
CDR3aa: CASSYSLMNAEVFF

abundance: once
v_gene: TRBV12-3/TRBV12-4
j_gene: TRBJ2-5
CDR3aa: CASTRGAETQYF

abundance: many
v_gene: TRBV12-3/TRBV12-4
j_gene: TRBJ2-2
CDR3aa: CASSNPGHIAGELFF

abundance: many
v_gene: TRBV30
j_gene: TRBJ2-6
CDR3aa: CAWSGGLTSGANVLTF

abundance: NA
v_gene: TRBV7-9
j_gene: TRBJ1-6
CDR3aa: CASSLAGQRNSPLHF

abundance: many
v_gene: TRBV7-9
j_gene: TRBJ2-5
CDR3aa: CASSLIAGVQETQYF

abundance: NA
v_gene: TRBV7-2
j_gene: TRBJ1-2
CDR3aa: CASSPRQGVNGYTF

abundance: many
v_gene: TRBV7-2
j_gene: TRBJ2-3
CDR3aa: CASSESGDTQYF

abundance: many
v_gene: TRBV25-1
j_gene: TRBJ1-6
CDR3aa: CASSDGAGGPLDSPLHF

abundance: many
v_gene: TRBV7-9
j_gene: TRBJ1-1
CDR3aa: CASSLPRWGETEAFF

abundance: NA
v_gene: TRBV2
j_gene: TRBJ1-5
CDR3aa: CASSIYRGSQPQHF

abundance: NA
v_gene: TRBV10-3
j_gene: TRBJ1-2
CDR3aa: CAIQTGVYGYTF

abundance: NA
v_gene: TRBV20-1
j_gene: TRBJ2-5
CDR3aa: CSARNLAGLADGTQYF

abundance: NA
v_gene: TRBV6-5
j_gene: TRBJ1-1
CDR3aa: CASSYGALGTEAFF

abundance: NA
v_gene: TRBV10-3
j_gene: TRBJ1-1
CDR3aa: CAISPGGQNTEAFF

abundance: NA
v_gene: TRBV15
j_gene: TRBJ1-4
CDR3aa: CATSSFRTEGEKLFF

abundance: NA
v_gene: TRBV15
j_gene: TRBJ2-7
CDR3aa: CATGREGFGGVQYF

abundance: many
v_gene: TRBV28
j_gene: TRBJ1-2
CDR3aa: CASSFPNTLYGYTF

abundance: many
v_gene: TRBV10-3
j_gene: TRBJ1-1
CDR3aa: CAISESEDRGLETEAFF

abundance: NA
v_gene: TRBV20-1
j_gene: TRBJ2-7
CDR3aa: CSGVIAGDEQYF

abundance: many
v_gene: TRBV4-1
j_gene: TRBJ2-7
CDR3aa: CASSPNYLALGEQYF

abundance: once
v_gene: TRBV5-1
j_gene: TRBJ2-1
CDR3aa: CASSLANSGTGNEQFF

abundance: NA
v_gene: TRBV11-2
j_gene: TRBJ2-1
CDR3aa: CASSFDSSEQFF

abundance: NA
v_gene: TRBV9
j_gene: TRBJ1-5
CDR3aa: CASSFRQTHQPQHF

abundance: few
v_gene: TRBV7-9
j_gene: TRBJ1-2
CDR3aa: CASSLLASGYTF

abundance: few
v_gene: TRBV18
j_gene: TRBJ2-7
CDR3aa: CASSPPRGQSYEQYF

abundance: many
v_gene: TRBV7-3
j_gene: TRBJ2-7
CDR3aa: CASSYEQYF

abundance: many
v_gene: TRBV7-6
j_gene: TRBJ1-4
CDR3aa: CASSGDRGHEKLFF

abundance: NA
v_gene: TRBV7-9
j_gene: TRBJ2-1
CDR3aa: CASSPTSGRFKNEQFF

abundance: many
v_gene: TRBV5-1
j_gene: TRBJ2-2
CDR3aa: CASSLFPTSDTGELFF

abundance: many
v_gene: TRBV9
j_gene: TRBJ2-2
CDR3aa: CASSRKGANTGELFF

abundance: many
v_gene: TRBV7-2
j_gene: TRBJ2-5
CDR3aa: CASSFLVYQETQYF

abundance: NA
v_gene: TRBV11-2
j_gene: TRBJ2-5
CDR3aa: CASSPGGSAETQYF

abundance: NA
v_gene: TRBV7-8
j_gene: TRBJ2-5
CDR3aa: CASSRTSGTQETQYF

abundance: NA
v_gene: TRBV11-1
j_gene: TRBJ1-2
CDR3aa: CASSLAIGLEPYGYTF

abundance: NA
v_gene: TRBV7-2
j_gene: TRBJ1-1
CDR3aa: CASSSRSAAFF

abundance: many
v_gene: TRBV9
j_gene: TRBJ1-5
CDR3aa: CASSGQGGNQPQHF

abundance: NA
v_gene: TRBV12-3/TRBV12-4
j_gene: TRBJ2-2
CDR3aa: CASSFAGRGDNTGELFF

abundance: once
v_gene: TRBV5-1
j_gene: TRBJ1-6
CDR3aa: CASSLVYYNSPLNF

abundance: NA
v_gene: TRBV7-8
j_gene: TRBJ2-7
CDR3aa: CAWDREVGAYEQYF

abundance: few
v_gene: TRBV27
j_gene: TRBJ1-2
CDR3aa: CASSLRPASYGYTF

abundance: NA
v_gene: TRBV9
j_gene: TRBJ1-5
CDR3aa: CASSDGTGRRRQPQHF

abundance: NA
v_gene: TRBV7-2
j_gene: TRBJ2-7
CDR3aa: CASSVTSGSHEQYF

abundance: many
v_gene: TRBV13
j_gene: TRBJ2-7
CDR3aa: CASSLGGGGLYYEQYF

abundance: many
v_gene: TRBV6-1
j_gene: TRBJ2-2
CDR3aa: CASSERTSGRTGELFF

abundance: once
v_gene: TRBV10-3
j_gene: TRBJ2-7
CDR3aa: CATSQDKGNEQYF

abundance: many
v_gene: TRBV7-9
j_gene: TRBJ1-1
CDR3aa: CASSGTGMNTEAFF

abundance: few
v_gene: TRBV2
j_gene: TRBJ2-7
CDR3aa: CASSEGEAPAYEQYF

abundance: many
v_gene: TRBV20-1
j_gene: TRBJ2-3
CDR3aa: CSASDTSGSLDTQYF

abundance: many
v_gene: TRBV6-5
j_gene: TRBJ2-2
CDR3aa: CASTRKGLAVPNTGELFF

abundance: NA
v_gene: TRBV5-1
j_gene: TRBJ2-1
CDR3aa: CASSFMHRKNEQFF

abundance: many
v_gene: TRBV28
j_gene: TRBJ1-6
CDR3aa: CASGPPRYSPLHF